The 28 T cell receptor beta chains below were found in one sample sequenced in a study of blood T cell repertoires in COVID-19. Clones were sequenced by immunoSEQ multiplex PCR, and TCRdb holds only the in-frame ones, with some missing. This table has roughly 200,000 clones, about 87% appearing once. The sample consisted of peripheral blood. These receptors all come from a woman aged 25 to 39 with acute or convalescent COVID-19.

V is TRBV2 and J is TRBJ1-5, with 7 bases that match TRBD1. Looked up from germline, CDR1 is SNHLY and CDR2 is FYNNEI. The CDR3 has 14 residues. V shed 6 bases, J shed 5 bases, and the junction held 7 bases outside the gene matches. The CDR3 is CASSRQGNDQPQHF. For the CDR3, the DNA is TGTGCCAGCAGCCGACAGGGAAACGATCAGCCCCAGCATTTT.

The chain carries TRBV3-1 (or the pseudogene TRBV3-2) and TRBJ1-5, with 8 bases aligning to TRBD1. The CDR3 extends over 15 amino acids. V shed 3 bases and J 4 bases; nucleotides not matched to a gene: 5. The V gene's germline CDR1 is LGHDT and CDR2 YNNKEL (reference sequence). CDR3 sequence (DNA): TGTGCCAGCAGCCAGGGCAGGGGGCCGAATCAGCCCCAGCATTTT. Its translation is CASSQGRGPNQPQHF.

The V gene is TRBV7-8, the J gene TRBJ2-1, with 7 bases matching TRBD2. V was clipped by 1 base and J by 5 bases; unmatched bases: 5. Germline-derived CDR1 and CDR2 are SGHVS and FQNEAQ. The CDR3 spans 15 residues. Here the CDR3 DNA reads TGTGCCAGCAGCTTAGTGTGGGAGGGAAACAATGAGCAGTTCTTC. Its protein is CASSLVWEGNNEQFF.

The V gene is TRBV20-1, the J gene TRBJ1-2, with D possibly being TRBD1 (5 bases). The V end lost 6 bases, the J end lost 8 bases, and 13 bases lay between the germline ends. This CDR3 contains 11 residues. In germline, CDR1 is DFQATT, CDR2 SNEGSKA (reference sequence). This CDR3 is CSAQSGNGYTF. CDR3 nucleotides: TGCAGTGCCCAATCAGGGAACGGCTACACCTTC.

V usage is TRBV12-5 and J usage is TRBJ1-3, with no clear D. This CDR3 comprises 16 residues. V was shortened by 6 bases and J by 2 bases, with 17 bases between the two germline ends. Germline V gene lookup returns CDR1 LGHNT and CDR2 FRNRAP. The CDR3 sequence: CASGPSPDNAGNTIYF. The CDR3 DNA reads TGTGCTAGTGGCCCGAGCCCTGACAATGCTGGAAACACCATATATTTT. Together with reference TRBV12-5 and TRBJ1-3, the CDR3 gives the full variable domain: DARVTQTPRHKVTEMGQEVTMRCQPILGHNTVFWYRQTMMQGLELLAYFRNRAPLDDSGMPKDRFSAEMPDATLATLKIQPSEPRDSAVYFCASGPSPDNAGNTIYFGEGSWLTVV.

V usage is TRBV2 and J usage is TRBJ2-7, with 11 bases lining up with TRBD1. The germline CDR1 and CDR2 sequences are SNHLY and FYNNEI. Trimming cost V 7 bases and J 5 bases; bases outside gene matches: 4. The CDR3 consists of 13 residues. The CDR3: CASTRDRGDEQYF. CDR3 nucleotides: TGTGCCAGCACTAGGGACAGGGGGGACGAGCAGTACTTC.

The chain links TRBV5-1 to TRBJ2-7; possibly TRBD1 for D (5 bases). Deletions cut 0 bases from V and 3 bases from J, with 13 bases between. The CDR3 consists of 15 residues. Germline-derived CDR1 and CDR2 are SGHRS and YFSETQ. In nucleotides, the CDR3 is TGCGCCAGCAGCTTGGAGGCAGGGCCCCTCTACGAGCAGTACTTC. Translated, it gives CASSLEAGPLYEQYF.

This chain links TRBV2 with TRBJ1-2, with a possible D match to TRBD1 (6 bases). This CDR3 region has 13 residues. Germline assignment: CDR1 SNHLY and CDR2 FYNNEI. V lost 11 bases and J lost 4, with 17 bases in between. CDR3 residues: CAGKDRYFYGYTF. Here the CDR3 DNA reads TGTGCCGGAAAAGACAGGTACTTCTATGGCTACACCTTC.

This rearrangement joins TRBV9 to TRBJ2-3; 9 positions agree with TRBD2. From germline, CDR1 is SGDLS and CDR2 YYNGEE. Trimming took 0 bases from V and 5 from J; bases not matched to a gene: 1. The CDR3 length is 14 residues. The CDR3: CASSVGGRVDTQYF. In nucleotides, the CDR3 is TGTGCCAGCAGCGTAGGCGGGAGGGTAGATACGCAGTATTTT.

This rearrangement joins TRBV18 to TRBJ2-5, with a weak D call TRBD2 (6 bases). V lost 2 bases to trimming and J lost 2 bases, with 9 bases between them. The CDR3 has 14 residues. Germline-derived CDR1 and CDR2 are KGHSH and LQKENI. Here the CDR3 reads CASSPGGVQETQYF. The CDR3 nucleotides read TGTGCCAGCTCACCAGGCGGGGTACAAGAGACCCAGTACTTC.

V gene TRBV6-5 combines with J gene TRBJ2-2; D possibly corresponds to TRBD2 (5 bases). This CDR3 comprises 15 residues. Germline loops: CDR1 MNHEY, CDR2 SVGAGI. Trimming removed 6 bases at V and 2 bases at J, with 13 bases between. The CDR3 DNA is TGTGCCAGCAGGGGAGAGCTCCCCAACACCGGGGAGCTGTTTTTT. Translating it yields CASRGELPNTGELFF.

The genes are TRBV6-5 and TRBJ1-1; D unclear. CDR1 is MNHEY and CDR2 is SVGAGI in the germline V gene. The CDR3 extends over 11 amino acids. With 8 bases removed from V and 4 bases from J, the gap between germline ends came to 8 bases. CDR3: CASEGATEAFF. In DNA, the CDR3 is TGTGCCAGCGAAGGAGCCACTGAAGCTTTCTTT.

The gene calls are TRBV28 and TRBJ2-4; D is undetermined. Looked up from germline, CDR1 is MDHEN and CDR2 is SYDVKM. CDR3 length: 12 residues. Trimming took off 2 bases at V and 11 bases at J, with 10 bases between the two ends. CDR3 in DNA: TGTGCCAGCAGTTTAGAGCATAGTGTTCAGTACTTC. It encodes CASSLEHSVQYF. The complete variable domain, with remaining parts taken from reference TRBV28 and TRBJ2-4, reads DVKVTQSSRYLVKRTGEKVFLECVQDMDHENMFWYRQDPGLGLRLIYFSYDVKMKEKGDIPEGYSVSREKKERFSLILESASTNQTSMYLCASSLEHSVQYFGAGTRLSVL.

V usage is TRBV6-5 and J usage is TRBJ2-7, with TRBD1 as a possible D gene (7 bases). Germline values: CDR1 MNHEY, CDR2 SVGAGI. The CDR3 has 12 residues. The V end was cut by 10 bases, the J end by 2 bases, with 12 bases between. CDR3 in DNA: TGTGCCACCAGGGGGGCCCCCTACGAGCAGTACTTC. This encodes CATRGAPYEQYF.

With regard to this clone: At one of its ends the junction is not consistent with the germline gene, which may arise from a read error. V is TRBV11-2 and J is TRBJ2-4; D ambiguous. Germline V lookup: CDR1 SGHAT, CDR2 FQNNGV. This CDR3 contains 14 residues. CDR3 loop: CASSFAVAENIQYF. As DNA, the CDR3 is TGTGCCAGCAGCTTCGCCGTAGCCGAAAACATTCAGTACTTC.

This rearrangement joins TRBV2 to TRBJ2-1; D perhaps matches TRBD2 (5 bases). This CDR3 spans 12 amino acids. V gave up 9 bases and J gave up 10 bases, with 16 bases separating them. Per germline, CDR1 SNHLY and CDR2 FYNNEI. CDR3 protein: CARTETSGEQFF. The CDR3 region has the DNA TGTGCCAGAACCGAGACCAGCGGAGAGCAGTTCTTC.

The V and J genes are TRBV7-8 and TRBJ1-6; no firm D call. From germline, CDR1 is SGHVS and CDR2 FQNEAQ. The CDR3 length is 14 residues. Trimming pared 6 bases from V and 8 bases from J, leaving 14 bases between. CDR3 region: CASRSETLHSPLHF. CDR3 sequence (DNA): TGTGCCAGCAGGTCCGAGACATTGCATTCACCCCTCCACTTT.

As concerns this clone: Other DNA sequences in this specimen translate into the identical CDR3. The rearrangement uses TRBV28 and TRBJ2-7; the match to TRBD1 covers 9 bases. Trimming cost V 6 bases and J 2 bases; bases outside gene matches: 5. The CDR3 has 14 residues. CDR1 MDHEN and CDR2 SYDVKM come from the germline V gene. CDR3 nucleotide sequence: TGTGCCAGCAGCCCTGGACAGGGGCCCTACGAGCAGTACTTC. Its translation is CASSPGQGPYEQYF.

The chain recombines TRBV6-5 with TRBJ2-1, with unresolved D. V lost 7 bases, J lost 0 bases, and 7 bases lay in between. Germline values: CDR1 MNHEY, CDR2 SVGAGI. The CDR3 runs 13 residues. CDR3 DNA: TGTGCCAGCACCTCGAGCTCCTACAATGAGCAGTTCTTC. Protein product: CASTSSSYNEQFF.

The chain joins TRBV5-6 to TRBJ2-2; 12 nucleotides line up with TRBD1. The CDR3 has 18 residues. J lost 4 bases, V lost 5 bases, and 12 bases had no gene match. Germline V lookup: CDR1 SGHDT, CDR2 YYEEEE. The CDR3 DNA follows: TGTGCCAGCAGTTTACCGGGACAGGGGGCTAAAGGCACCGGGGAGCTGTTTTTT. Residues: CASSLPGQGAKGTGELFF. Full variable domain (remainder filled in from reference TRBV5-6 and TRBJ2-2): DAGVTQSPTHLIKTRGQQVTLRCSPKSGHDTVSWYQQALGQGPQFIFQYYEEEERQRGNFPDRFSGHQFPNYSSELNVNALLLGDSALYLCASSLPGQGAKGTGELFFGEGSRLTVL.

V usage is TRBV5-1 and J usage is TRBJ2-1; perhaps TRBD2 as D (7 bases). Germline V gene data show CDR1 as SGHRS and CDR2 as YFSETQ. The CDR3 consists of 16 residues. V gave up 0 bases and J gave up 10 bases, with 20 bases separating them. CDR3 in amino acids: CASSLDFGLGGREQFF. In nucleotides, the CDR3 is TGCGCCAGCAGCTTGGATTTCGGACTAGGGGGTCGGGAGCAGTTCTTC.

The chain is built from TRBV27 and TRBJ1-2; TRBD1 aligns across 12 bases. Germline trimming cut 1 base from V and 10 bases from J; bases unmatched to any gene: 4. CDR1 MNHEY and CDR2 SMNVEV come from the germline V gene (reference sequence). The CDR3 sequence is 14 residues long. The CDR3 region has the DNA TGTGCCAGCAGTTTATTGGGGACAGGGGGCGACTACACCTTC. Translated: CASSLLGTGGDYTF.

The CDR3 region is CAARTSATDTQYF. The DNA of the CDR3 is TGTGCCGCCCGGACTAGCGCCACAGATACGCAGTATTTT. This chain connects TRBV6-5 to TRBJ2-3, with 9 nucleotides matching TRBD2. The CDR3 covers 13 residues. Germline assignment: CDR1 MNHEY and CDR2 SVGAGI. The V and J ends lost 11 bases and 2 bases, in that order; junction bases with no gene match: 5.

The chain is built from TRBV2 and TRBJ1-6; D is unclear. The CDR3 runs 14 residues. V lost 7 bases and J 7 bases, leaving 14 bases between the germline ends. Germline lookup yields CDR1 SNHLY and CDR2 FYNNEI. In DNA, the CDR3 is TGTGCCAGCACTTGGGCCCGGTCGAATTCACCCCTCCACTTT. Its translation is CASTWARSNSPLHF.

This clone has only a few counts. The chain recombines TRBV7-8 with TRBJ1-5, with D perhaps matching TRBD1 (5 bases). This CDR3 is 15 amino acids long. CDR1 is SGHVS and CDR2 is FQNEAQ in the germline V gene. Trimming shortened V by 1 base and J by 8 bases, and 15 bases separated the two germline ends. CDR3 region: CASSLGFAGMEPQHF. The CDR3 DNA reads as TGTGCCAGCAGCTTAGGTTTTGCAGGGATGGAGCCCCAGCATTTT.

The J gene is TRBJ2-2, the V gene TRBV30; no definite D call. Trimming pared 1 base from V and 5 bases from J, leaving 8 bases between. From germline, CDR1 is GTSNPN and CDR2 SVGIG (reference sequence). This CDR3 is built from 13 residues. As DNA, the CDR3 is TGTGCCTGGAGTGGCCAGAGGACCGGGGAGCTGTTTTTT. Translation: CAWSGQRTGELFF.

The gene calls are TRBV4-1 and TRBJ2-5, with D possibly matching TRBD2 (6 bases). This CDR3 is 15 amino acids long. CDR1 is MGHRA, CDR2 YSYEKL, per germline. Trimming took 2 bases from V and 6 from J, leaving 16 bases between them. The chain's CDR3 is CASSQQWREVKTQYF. The CDR3 coding sequence is TGCGCCAGCAGCCAACAATGGAGGGAGGTAAAGACCCAGTACTTC.

The CDR3: CASSLGTGASLRVYTF. The CDR3 DNA sequence: TGTGCCAGTTCCCTTGGGACAGGGGCGTCCTTACGGGTCTACACCTTC. V gene TRBV6-6 combines with J gene TRBJ1-2; 10 nucleotides align to TRBD1. Looked up from germline, CDR1 is MNHNY and CDR2 is SVGAGI (reference sequence). V dropped 9 bases and J dropped 10; count of bases not matched to a gene: 20. There are 16 residues in the CDR3.